Each of the 12 T cell receptor beta chains below was sequenced from the same sample in a study of T cell clonality in common variable immunodeficiency. The assay was immunoSEQ multiplex PCR, and TCRdb's table has in-frame clones only and misses some. This sample has some 38,000 clones, each found more than once. Material for sequencing was peripheral blood mononuclear cells. The source of these receptors is a person aged 18 to 75 in good health.

This clone was detected many times. With the read ending 3 residues before the CDR3 end, the germline J gene is used to fill in that end. The chain links TRBV6-1 to TRBJ1-5; D ambiguous. V was cut by 0 bases and J by 3 bases, with 12 bases left in between. Germline CDR1 MNHNS, CDR2 SASEGT. The CDR3 has 16 amino acids. The sequenced part of the CDR3 DNA is TGTGCCAGCAGTGAAGCAGGAGGCAGGATCAATCAGCCC. As protein: CASSEAGGRINQP. The full CDR3 is CASSEAGGRINQPQHF.

This clone was seen ten or more times. The DNA ends 3 residues before the CDR3 does, and the rest of the CDR3 is filled in from the germline J gene. The chain links TRBV12-3 or TRBV12-4 to TRBJ2-4, with 7 bases lining up with TRBD2. The CDR3 sequence is 16 residues long. With 6 bases clipped from V and 2 bases from J, the junction kept 10 bases outside the gene matches. Incomplete CDR3 DNA: TGTGCCAGCAGCCGAAGACTAGCTCTAACCAAAAACATT. It is translated as CASSRRLALTKNI. The entire CDR3 protein reads CASSRRLALTKNIQYF.

This clone was observed at least ten times. The CDR3 DNA, read in part, is TGCGCCAGCAGCTTGGAGACAGAGGCAGATACG. Amino acid sequence: CASSLETEADT. The whole CDR3 sequence reads CASSLETEADTQYF. The chain joins TRBV5-1 to TRBJ2-3; TRBD1 is a possible D gene (5 bases). The sequence runs out 3 residues before the end of the CDR3; the remainder is reconstructed from the germline J gene. Per the germline V gene, CDR1 is SGHRS and CDR2 is YFSETQ. The CDR3 has 14 amino acids. Trimming left V 0 bases short and J 4 bases short, with 9 bases between.

This clone came up many times. The CDR3 end is not reached by the read, which stops 3 residues before it; the germline J gene fills it in. J is TRBJ2-3 and V is TRBV28, with TRBD2 as a possible D gene (6 bases). Trimming left V 1 base short and J 2 bases short, with 16 bases between. Per germline, CDR1 MDHEN and CDR2 SYDVKM. This CDR3 is built from 17 residues. The CDR3 region is CASSLFRDLILTDTQYF. Incomplete CDR3 DNA: TGTGCCAGCAGTTTATTTCGGGACTTAATCCTCACAGATACG.

This clone was counted ten times or more. The read is 3 residues too short to cover the CDR3 end, so that end is filled in from the germline J gene. The rearrangement uses TRBV19 and TRBJ1-2, with 7 bases identical to TRBD1. The V and J ends lost 5 bases and 3 bases, in that order; junction bases with no gene match: 15. The CDR3 length is 17 residues. Germline CDR1 LNHDA, CDR2 SQIVND (reference sequence). Partial CDR3 DNA: TGTGCCAGTAGTTCGAAACCTGGGCAGGGGGTATACTATGGC. It yields the protein CASSSKPGQGVYYG. The entire CDR3 protein reads CASSSKPGQGVYYGYTF.

This clone was seen many times. The CDR3 end lies 3 residues beyond the end of the read and is filled in from the germline J gene. The gene calls are TRBV6-1 and TRBJ1-5; 7 nucleotides line up with TRBD1. Germline values: CDR1 MNHNS, CDR2 SASEGT. J lost 5 bases, V lost 2 bases, and 9 bases had no gene match. The CDR3 contains 16 residues. The CDR3 loop reads CASSEMGTVPYQPQHF. Incomplete CDR3 DNA: TGTGCCAGCAGTGAAATGGGGACAGTTCCCTATCAGCCC.

This clone was recorded at least ten times. The read terminates 3 residues ahead of where the CDR3 ends, so the germline J gene completes it. V is TRBV18 and J is TRBJ1-4; maybe TRBD1 (5 bases). From germline, CDR1 is KGHSH and CDR2 LQKENI. The CDR3 length is 14 residues. With 2 bases removed from V and 7 bases from J, the gap between germline ends came to 11 bases. Incomplete CDR3 DNA: TGTGCCAGCTCACCAGTCCAGGGAAGTGAAAAA. Translated: CASSPVQGSEK. The CDR3 as a whole reads CASSPVQGSEKLFF. Supplemented by reference TRBV18 and TRBJ1-4, the full variable domain reads NAGVMQNPRHLVRRRGQEARLRCSPMKGHSHVYWYRQLPEEGLKFMVYLQKENIIDESGMPKERFSAEFPKEGPSILRIQQVVRGDSAAYFCASSPVQGSEKLFFGSGTQLSVL.

Turning to this clone: Read coverage stops 3 residues before the CDR3 terminus; the germline J gene supplies the remainder. The chain couples TRBV7-9 to TRBJ2-7; 9 nucleotides agree with TRBD2. V lost 7 bases and J lost 3; bases outside the gene matches: 7. This CDR3 region has 14 residues. CDR1 SEHNR and CDR2 FQNEAQ come from the germline V gene (reference sequence). The CDR3 bases that were read are TGTGCCAGCAACCGCGGGGGGGATATCTACGAG. This sequence encodes CASNRGGDIYE. The entire CDR3 protein is CASNRGGDIYEQYF.

This clone has at least ten counts. From the germline J gene comes the end of the CDR3, since the read stops 3 residues before it. The J gene is TRBJ2-1, the V gene TRBV18, with D unclear. With 2 bases removed from V and 5 bases from J, the gap between germline ends came to 4 bases. CDR3 length equals 12 residues. Germline V gene lookup returns CDR1 KGHSH and CDR2 LQKENI. The CDR3 sequence: CASSPRDNEQFF. The sequenced part of the CDR3 DNA is TGTGCCAGCTCACCAAGGGACAATGAG.

This clone was seen repeatedly, ten times or more. The CDR3 end falls 3 residues outside the read, so it is completed with the germline J gene. The chain carries TRBV12-3 or TRBV12-4 and TRBJ2-4; 8 bases match TRBD1. The CDR3 has 16 residues. V lost 6 bases and J lost 2; bases outside the gene matches: 9. CDR3 bases read: TGTGCCAGCAGCCGCATAGGACAGGGTTCCAAAAACATT. Protein sequence: CASSRIGQGSKNI. From start to end, the CDR3 is CASSRIGQGSKNIQYF.

This clone has a count of ten or more. The CDR3 end falls 3 residues outside the read, so it is completed with the germline J gene. The chain recombines TRBV20-1 with TRBJ2-2; D gene uncertain. The CDR3 is made up of 11 amino acids. With 6 bases removed from V and 7 bases from J, the gap between germline ends came to 9 bases. The germline V gene has CDR1 DFQATT and CDR2 SNEGSKA (reference sequence). CDR3 amino acids: CSAGFLGELFF. CDR3 bases read: TGCAGTGCAGGGTTCCTCGGGGAG.

This clone was counted ten times or more. The sequence runs out 3 residues before the end of the CDR3; the remainder is reconstructed from the germline J gene. The genes are TRBV18 and TRBJ1-2; 7 positions match TRBD1. The trim removed 2 bases at V and 3 bases at J, leaving 18 bases unmatched. CDR1 is KGHSH, CDR2 LQKENI, per germline. This CDR3 is built from 19 residues. The DNA read from the CDR3 is TGTGCCAGCTCACCAAGGCTAGAGGACAGGATTAAGTTGCACTATGGC. This gives the protein CASSPRLEDRIKLHYG. The CDR3 reads in full as CASSPRLEDRIKLHYGYTF.